This TCR beta chain was documented in a study of a mutant IDH1 vaccine in newly diagnosed glioma. At the level of the study: In some groups vaccination began 4-6 weeks post-radiotherapy; others received it with temozolomide. Every participant had undergone radiotherapy, temozolomide, or both before, and most underwent both. Visit V13 took place at week 47, and visit V12 happened at week 35.

TCRdb keeps only in-frame clones here, not all; method: immunoSEQ multiplex PCR. The profile shows tens of thousands of clones, 70% to 90% of them singletons. The V segment lost 4 bases and the J segment 4 bases; nucleotides outside the gene matches: 4. Germline V CDR1 and CDR2: SGHTA, FQGTGA. The CDR3 spans 15 residues. Time point denoted: week 35, safety follow-up. What each vaccine dose contained was 300 ug of mutant IDH1 20-mer peptide, accompanied by topical imiquimod. Note on this clone: As yet, its antigen is unknown.

Sequences were derived from PBMCs, sampled from a glioma patient whose treatment included an IDH1 peptide vaccine. The gene calls are TRBV7-3 and TRBJ1-3, with 10 positions matching TRBD1. The sequence derives from a man aged 25 to 40 with glioma. The CDR3 DNA reads TGTGCCAGCAGCTGGACAGGGGGATCGGGAAACACCATATATTTT. It specifies CASSWTGGSGNTIYF.